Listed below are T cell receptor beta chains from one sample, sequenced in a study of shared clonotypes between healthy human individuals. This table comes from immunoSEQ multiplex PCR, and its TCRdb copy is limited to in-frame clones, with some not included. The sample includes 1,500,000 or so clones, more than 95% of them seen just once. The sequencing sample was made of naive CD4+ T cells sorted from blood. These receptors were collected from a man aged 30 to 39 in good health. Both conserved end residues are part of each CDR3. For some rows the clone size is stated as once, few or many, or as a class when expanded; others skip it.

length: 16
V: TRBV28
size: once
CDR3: CASSSRTGSWSETQYF

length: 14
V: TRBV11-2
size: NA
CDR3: CASSFLAESYEQYF

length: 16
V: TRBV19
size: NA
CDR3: CASSNYDGQGASEQYF

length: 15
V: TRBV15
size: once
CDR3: CATTQRTGSQETQYF

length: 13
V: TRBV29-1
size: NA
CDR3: CSVGQGVTYEQYF

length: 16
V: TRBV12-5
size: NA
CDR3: CASGEIQGAGTGELFF

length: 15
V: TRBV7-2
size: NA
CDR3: CASSLALRREETQYF

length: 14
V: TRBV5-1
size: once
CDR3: CASSLSGLNTEAFF

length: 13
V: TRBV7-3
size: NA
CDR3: CASSSSRGAGYTF

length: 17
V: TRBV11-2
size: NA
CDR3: CASSLAGTGLGNYEQYF

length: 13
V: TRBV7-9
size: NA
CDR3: CASSLRETHTQYF

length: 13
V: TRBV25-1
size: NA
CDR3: CASSRAPSYEQYF

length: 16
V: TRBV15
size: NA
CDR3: CATSTGLAGADGELFF

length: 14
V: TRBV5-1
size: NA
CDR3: CASSLVGRSYEQYF

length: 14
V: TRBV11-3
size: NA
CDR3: CASSPTGNTGELFF

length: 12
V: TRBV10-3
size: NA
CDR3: CATDGSANGQFF

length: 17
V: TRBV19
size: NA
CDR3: CASSIPSYGTVFYEQYF

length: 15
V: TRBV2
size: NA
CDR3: CASSEFDTLYNEQFF

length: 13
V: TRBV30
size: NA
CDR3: CAWSVNAPMELFF

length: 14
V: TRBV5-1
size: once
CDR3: CASSTTQGNYGYTF

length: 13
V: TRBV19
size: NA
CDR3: CASSIPNWSEAFF

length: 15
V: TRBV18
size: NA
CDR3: CASSPTGSGALEQYF

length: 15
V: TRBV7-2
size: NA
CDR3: CASSFSGRISYEQYF

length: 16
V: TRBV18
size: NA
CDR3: CASSPPGSGSSYEQYF

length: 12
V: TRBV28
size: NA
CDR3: CASSLWGNEQFF

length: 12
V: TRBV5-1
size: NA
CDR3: CASSSQGYEQYF

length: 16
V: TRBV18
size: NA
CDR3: CASSPRGSTPAGELFF

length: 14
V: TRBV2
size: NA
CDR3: CASRRDSRTETQYF

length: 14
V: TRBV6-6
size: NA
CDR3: CARDPDTPYNEQFF

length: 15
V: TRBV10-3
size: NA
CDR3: CAISEPRGGDNEQFF

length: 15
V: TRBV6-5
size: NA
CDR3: CASRRGTGGSEKLFF

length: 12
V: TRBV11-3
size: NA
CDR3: CASSVDGYEQYF

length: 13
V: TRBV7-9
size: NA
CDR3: CASSFGPSYEQYF

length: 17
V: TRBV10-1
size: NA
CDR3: CASSGNRTADEKETQYF

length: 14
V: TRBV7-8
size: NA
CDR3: CASSSLTGYNEQFF

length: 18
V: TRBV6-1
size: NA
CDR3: CASSEAFSGSFFSYEQYF

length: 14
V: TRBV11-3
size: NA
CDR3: CASSFGTKVNEQFF

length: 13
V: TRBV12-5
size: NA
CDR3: CASGLNLYNEQFF

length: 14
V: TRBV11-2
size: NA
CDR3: CASSLNIGLYEQYF

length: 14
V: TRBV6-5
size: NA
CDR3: CASSYSRGIGELFF

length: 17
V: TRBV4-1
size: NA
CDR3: CASSQGGRRSSYNEQFF

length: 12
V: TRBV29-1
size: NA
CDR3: CSVGQETDTQYF

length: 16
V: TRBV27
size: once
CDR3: CASSPRLAGFQETQYF

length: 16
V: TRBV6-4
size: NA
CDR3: CASSDGGGRPNEKLFF

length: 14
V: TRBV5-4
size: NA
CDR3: CASSPFVGQETQYF

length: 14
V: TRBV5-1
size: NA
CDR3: CASSFSLAWETQYF

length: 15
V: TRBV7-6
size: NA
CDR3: CASSLGQISTDTQYF

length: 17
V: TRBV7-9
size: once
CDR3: CASSQGDLALGTDEQFF

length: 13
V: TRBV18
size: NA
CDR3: CASSPFSSEKLFF

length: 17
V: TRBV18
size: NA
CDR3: CASSKWDRSGKEETQYF

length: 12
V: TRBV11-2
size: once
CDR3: CASSAQGGEQYF

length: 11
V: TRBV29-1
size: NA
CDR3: CSSPGANEQFF

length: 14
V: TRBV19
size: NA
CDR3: CASSIAQASYEQYF

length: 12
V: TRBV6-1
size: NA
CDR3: CASSEPAQPQHF

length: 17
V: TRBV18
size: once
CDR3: CASSPSRDRGRADTQYF

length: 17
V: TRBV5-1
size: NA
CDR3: CASSPWTSGRGNYEQYF

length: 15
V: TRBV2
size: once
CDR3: CASSSLAGGSYEQYF

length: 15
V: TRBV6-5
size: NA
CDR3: CASSYSALPGTEAFF

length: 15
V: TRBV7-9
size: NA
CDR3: CASSPRAGIQETQYF